The following is a T cell receptor (beta chain) sequence with its context. The study recruited people aged about 18 to 95 years across approximately 23 US areas. Original methodology: Amplification from reference gene primers served as the basis for estimated nucleated cell counts. The data were produced by immunoSEQ multiplex PCR, yet TCRdb's version contains in-frame clones alone and is incomplete. V and J calls and clone size are copied from that table; D and trimming were computed from the DNA. This sample has about 230,000 clones, with approximately 87% found just once. This sample stems from a study of blood T cell repertoires in COVID-19. The CDR3 is 12 residues long. J was trimmed by 5 bases and V by 5 bases; bases with no gene match: 2. The V gene's germline CDR1 is SGHTA and CDR2 FQGNSA.

V is TRBV7-2 and J is TRBJ1-2; 7 bases fit TRBD1. This sequence was found in a woman in her forties or fifties in a cohort exposed to, infected with or recovered from COVID-19 (not recorded which). The sample consisted of PBMCs or T cells enriched from blood (not recorded which). CDR3 nucleotide sequence: TGTGCCAGCAGCCAACAGGGGTATGGCTACACCTTC. Its translation is CASSQQGYGYTF.